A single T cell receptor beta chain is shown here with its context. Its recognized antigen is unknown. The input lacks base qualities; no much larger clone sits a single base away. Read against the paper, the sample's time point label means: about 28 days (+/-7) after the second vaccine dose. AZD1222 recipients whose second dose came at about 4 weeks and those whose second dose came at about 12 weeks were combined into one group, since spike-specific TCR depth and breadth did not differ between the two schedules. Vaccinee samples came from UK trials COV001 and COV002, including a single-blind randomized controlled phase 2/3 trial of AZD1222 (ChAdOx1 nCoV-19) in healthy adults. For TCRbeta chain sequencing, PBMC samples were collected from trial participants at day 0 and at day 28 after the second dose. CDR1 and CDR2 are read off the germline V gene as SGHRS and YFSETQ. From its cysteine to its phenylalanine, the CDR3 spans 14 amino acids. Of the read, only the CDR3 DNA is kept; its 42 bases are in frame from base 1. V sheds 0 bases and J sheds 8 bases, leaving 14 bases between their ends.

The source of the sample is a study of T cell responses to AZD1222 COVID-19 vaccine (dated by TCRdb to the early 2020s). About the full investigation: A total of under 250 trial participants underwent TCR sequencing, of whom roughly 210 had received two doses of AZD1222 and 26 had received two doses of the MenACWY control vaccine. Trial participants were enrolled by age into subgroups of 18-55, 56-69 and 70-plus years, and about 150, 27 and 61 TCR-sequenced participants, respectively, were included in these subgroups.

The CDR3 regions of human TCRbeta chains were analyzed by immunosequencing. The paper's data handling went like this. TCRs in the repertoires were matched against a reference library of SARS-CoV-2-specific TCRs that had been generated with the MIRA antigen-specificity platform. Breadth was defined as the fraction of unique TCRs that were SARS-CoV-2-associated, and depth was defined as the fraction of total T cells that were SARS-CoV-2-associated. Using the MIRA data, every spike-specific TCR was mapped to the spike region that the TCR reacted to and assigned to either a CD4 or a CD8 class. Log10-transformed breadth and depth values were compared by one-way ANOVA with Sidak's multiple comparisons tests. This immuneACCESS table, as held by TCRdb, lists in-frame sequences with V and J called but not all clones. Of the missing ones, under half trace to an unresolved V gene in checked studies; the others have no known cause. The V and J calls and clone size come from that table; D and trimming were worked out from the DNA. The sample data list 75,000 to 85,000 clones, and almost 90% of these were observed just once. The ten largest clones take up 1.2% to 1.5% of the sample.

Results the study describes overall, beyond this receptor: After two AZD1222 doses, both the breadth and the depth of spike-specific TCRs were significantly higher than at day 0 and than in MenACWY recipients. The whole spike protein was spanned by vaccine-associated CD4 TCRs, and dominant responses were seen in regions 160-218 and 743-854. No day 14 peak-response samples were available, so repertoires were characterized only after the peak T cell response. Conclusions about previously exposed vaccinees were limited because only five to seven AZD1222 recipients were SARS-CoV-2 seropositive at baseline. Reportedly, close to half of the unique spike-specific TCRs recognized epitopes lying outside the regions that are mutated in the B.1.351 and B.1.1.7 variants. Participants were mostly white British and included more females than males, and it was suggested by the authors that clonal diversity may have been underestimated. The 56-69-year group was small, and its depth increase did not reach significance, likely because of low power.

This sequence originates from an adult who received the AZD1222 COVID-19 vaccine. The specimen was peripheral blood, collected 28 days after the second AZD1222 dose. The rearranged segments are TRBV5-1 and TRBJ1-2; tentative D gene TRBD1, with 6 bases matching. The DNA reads TGCGCCAGCAGCTTGGGCTCAGGGGTTGGAGGCTACACCTTC. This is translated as CASSLGSGVGGYTF.